The 18 T cell receptor beta chains below come from one sample, sequenced in a study of blood T cell repertoires in COVID-19. Clones were sequenced by immunoSEQ multiplex PCR, and TCRdb holds only the in-frame ones, with some missing. Of over 250,000 clones in the sample, roughly 89% were seen once. The sample was peripheral blood. The receptor source for this set is a man aged 50 or older with acute or convalescent COVID-19.

This chain links TRBV27 with TRBJ2-3; D is possibly TRBD2 (5 bases). CDR3 size: 15 residues. V was pared by 6 bases and J by 0 bases, with 13 bases between. The germline CDR1 and CDR2 sequences are MNHEY and SMNVEV (reference sequence). The CDR3 DNA reads as TGTGCCAGCAGCCCCGGGGTCAGTAGCACAGATACGCAGTATTTT. Its translation: CASSPGVSSTDTQYF.

This chain connects TRBV7-2 to TRBJ2-1; 10 nucleotides align to TRBD1. Trimming removed 4 bases from V and 4 bases from J; junction bases left unmatched: 4. The germline CDR1 and CDR2 sequences are SGHTA and FQGNSA. The CDR3 extends over 15 amino acids. CDR3: CASSWGQGPYNEQFF. In nucleotides, the CDR3 is TGTGCCAGCAGCTGGGGACAGGGGCCGTACAATGAGCAGTTCTTC. Full variable domain (rest looked up from reference TRBV7-2 and TRBJ2-1): GAGVSQSPSNKVTEKGKDVELRCDPISGHTALYWYRQSLGQGLEFLIYFQGNSAPDKSGLPSDRFSAERTGGSVSTLTIQRTQQEDSAVYLCASSWGQGPYNEQFFGPGTRLTVL.

Notes on this clone: The sample has other DNA sequences that encode this CDR3 too. V is TRBV5-1 and J is TRBJ1-5, with D possibly TRBD1 on 6 matching bases. Germline V lookup: CDR1 SGHRS, CDR2 YFSETQ. The length of the CDR3 is 15 residues. V dropped 2 bases and J dropped 0 bases, with 9 bases sitting between them. CDR3 sequence: CASSLGGYSNQPQHF. CDR3 nucleotide sequence: TGCGCCAGCAGCTTAGGGGGATATAGCAATCAGCCCCAGCATTTT.

The V call is TRBV6-1, the J call TRBJ2-7; possible D gene TRBD1, 5 bases. Germline lookup yields CDR1 MNHNS and CDR2 SASEGT. Deletions cut 0 bases from V and 6 bases from J, with 9 bases between. CDR3 length equals 13 residues. The CDR3 is CASSEARTTEQYF. The DNA for the CDR3 is TGTGCCAGCAGTGAAGCCCGGACAACCGAGCAGTACTTC.

The chain carries TRBV18 and TRBJ2-3, with 10 bases that match TRBD1. The CDR3 consists of 17 residues. The germline gives CDR1 KGHSH, CDR2 LQKENI. V shed 3 bases and J 6 bases; nucleotides not matched to a gene: 12. The CDR3 loop is CASSPGTGVVSGDTQYF. Written as DNA, the CDR3 is TGTGCCAGCTCACCCGGGACAGGGGTAGTTTCGGGTGATACGCAGTATTTT.

The chain combines TRBV7-3 with TRBJ2-5, with a tentative D call TRBD2 (6 bases). V lost 5 bases to trimming and J lost 5 bases, with 18 bases between them. Germline V gives CDR1 SGHTA, CDR2 FQGTGA. CDR3 length: 15 residues. Here the CDR3 reads CASSLRDSSLETQYF. Here the CDR3 DNA reads TGTGCCAGCAGCCTCCGGGACTCTTCTTTGGAGACCCAGTACTTC.

This sequence joins TRBV4-2 and TRBJ1-2; possible D gene TRBD1, 6 bases. V lost 0 bases and J lost 2, with 7 bases in between. The CDR3 consists of 14 residues. Per the germline V gene, CDR1 is LGHNA and CDR2 is YNFKEQ. CDR3 coding DNA: TGTGCCAGCAGCCAAGATACAGGGAACTATGGCTACACCTTC. Translated, it gives CASSQDTGNYGYTF.

This chain uses TRBV2 with TRBJ2-1; 10 nucleotides match TRBD2. The junction had 9 bases not matched to a gene; V was cut back by 8 bases and J by 5 bases. The germline CDR1 and CDR2 sequences are SNHLY and FYNNEI. The CDR3 has 15 amino acids. The CDR3 reads CASESGGATHNEQFF. The DNA for the CDR3 is TGTGCCAGCGAAAGCGGGGGGGCGACCCACAATGAGCAGTTCTTC.

This chain connects TRBV19 to TRBJ1-2; 10 bases fit TRBD1. Germline V gives CDR1 LNHDA, CDR2 SQIVND (reference sequence). The CDR3 sequence is 13 residues long. Germline trimming cut 4 bases from V and 8 bases from J; bases unmatched to any gene: 4. CDR3 amino acids: CASSTGTGEGYTF. In DNA, the CDR3 is TGTGCCAGTAGTACCGGGACAGGGGAAGGCTACACCTTC.

The rearrangement uses TRBV11-2 and TRBJ2-7, with D tentatively TRBD1 (6 bases). V gave up 3 bases and J gave up 6 bases, with 15 bases separating them. The CDR3 spans 14 residues. Germline V lookup: CDR1 SGHAT, CDR2 FQNNGV. Here the CDR3 DNA reads TGTGCCAGCAGCTTCAGGGGTTCAACCCTCGAGCAGTACTTC. The encoded protein is CASSFRGSTLEQYF.

The rearrangement uses TRBV11-2 and TRBJ1-3; 7 bases line up with TRBD1. V trimming: 3 bases; J trimming: 4 bases; junction bases outside the gene matches: 6. Germline V lookup: CDR1 SGHAT, CDR2 FQNNGV. The CDR3 has 15 residues. The CDR3 sequence is CASSFRQGEGNTIYF. The CDR3 DNA reads as TGTGCCAGCAGCTTTAGGCAGGGGGAAGGAAACACCATATATTTT.

The chain links TRBV11-2 to TRBJ2-3; the match to TRBD2 covers 7 bases. Unmatched junction bases numbered 6, after V lost 3 bases and J lost 0 bases. The germline gives CDR1 SGHAT, CDR2 FQNNGV. The CDR3 has 16 amino acids. CDR3 nucleotides: TGTGCCAGCAGCTTGGGGGGGACCGCTAGCACAGATACGCAGTATTTT. Its protein product is CASSLGGTASTDTQYF.

The V call is TRBV10-3, the J call TRBJ2-1; 7 bases agree with TRBD1. V shed 7 bases, J shed 7 bases, and the junction held 1 base outside the gene matches. Germline V lookup: CDR1 ENHRY, CDR2 SYGVKD. This CDR3 is built from 11 residues. The CDR3 region is CAIKGANEQFF. DNA of the CDR3: TGTGCCATCAAGGGGGCGAATGAGCAGTTCTTC.

The genes are TRBV10-2 and TRBJ2-7, with TRBD2 matching over 8 bases. Germline assignment: CDR1 WSHSY and CDR2 SAAADI. The CDR3 has 16 residues. V trimming: 0 bases; J trimming: 4 bases; junction bases outside the gene matches: 8. The CDR3 DNA sequence: TGCGCCAGCAGTGAGTCCTTCAAGCGGGGGATGTACGAGCAGTACTTC. It specifies CASSESFKRGMYEQYF.

This rearrangement joins TRBV4-1 to TRBJ2-3, with D maybe TRBD2 (6 bases). Germline V CDR1 and CDR2: MGHRA, YSYEKL. The CDR3 is 17 residues long. The V end lost 1 base, the J end lost 4 bases, and 18 bases lay between the germline ends. DNA for the CDR3: TGCGCCAGCAGCCAAGGTGACGGGACTTCCCCCGCAGATACGCAGTATTTT. This codes for CASSQGDGTSPADTQYF.

The chain couples TRBV25-1 to TRBJ1-1; 7 bases align to TRBD1. Germline CDR1 reads MGHDK; CDR2 reads SYGVNS. V dropped 0 bases and J dropped 1; count of bases not matched to a gene: 5. The CDR3 has 16 residues. The CDR3 loop is CASSEYGDRGNTEAFF. The CDR3 region has the DNA TGTGCCAGCAGTGAATATGGGGACAGAGGGAACACTGAAGCTTTCTTT.

CDR3 sequence (DNA): TGTGCCAGCGAACAATCCTACGAGCAGTACTTC. This gives the protein CASEQSYEQYF. J is TRBJ2-7 and V is TRBV2; D gene unclear. The CDR3 consists of 11 residues. V gave up 8 bases and J gave up 1 base, with 6 bases separating them. The germline V gene has CDR1 SNHLY and CDR2 FYNNEI. Full variable domain (missing parts from reference TRBV2 and TRBJ2-7): EPEVTQTPSHQVTQMGQEVILRCVPISNHLYFYWYRQILGQKVEFLVSFYNNEISEKSEIFDDQFSVERPDGSNFTLKIRSTKLEDSAMYFCASEQSYEQYFGPGTRLTVT.

The chain couples TRBV28 to TRBJ1-3; TRBD1 matches at 7 bases. The CDR3 spans 15 residues. CDR1 is MDHEN and CDR2 is SYDVKM in the germline V gene. V lost 5 bases and J lost 0; bases outside the gene matches: 4. CDR3 DNA sequence: TGTGCCAGCAGTACAGGGGCAAGCTCTGGAAACACCATATATTTT. Its protein is CASSTGASSGNTIYF.